Sequencing of this T cell receptor (beta chain) was carried out in a study of T cell responses to AZD1222 COVID-19 vaccine. Overall study context: Samples with a second dose at about 4 or about 12 weeks were pooled together. Findings and limits, study-wide: There were vaccine-associated CD4 TCRs across spike, dominant at 160-218 and 743-854. Nearly half of spike-specific TCRs reportedly target unmutated variant regions. Possibly, clonal diversity was underestimated; donors were largely white British and included more females.

Profiled with immunoSEQ multiplex PCR; TCRdb holds only in-frame clones, not every one. The sample includes 90,000 to 150,000 clones, around 85% of them seen just once. A note on this clone: The target antigen is unknown.

The CDR3 extends over 13 amino acids. With 1 base removed from V and 3 bases from J, the gap between germline ends came to 6 bases. The sequence was obtained from an adult in good health. The sample here was peripheral blood, taken on day 0 of AZD1222 vaccination. This sequence joins TRBV12-3 or TRBV12-4 and TRBJ1-1; no firm D call. The CDR3 nucleotides are TGTGCCAGCAGTTTAGGTGGGGACACTGAAGCTTTCTTT. Protein product: CASSLGGDTEAFF.